This T cell receptor (beta chain) was sequenced in a study of T cells in Graves' hyperthyroidism and ophthalmopathy. Amplification of TCR beta CDR3 regions used RNA as the template. Using the HTBI primer set, a first-round RT-PCR was run on the TCR CDR3. TCRdb recomputed calls from the multiplex PCR reads with MiXCR, one row per CDR3 protein. The data hold approximately 270,000 distinct CDR3 sequences, with about 15% observed a single time. This clonotype was seen ten or more times. The CDR3 has 12 residues. Trimming cost V 3 bases and J 6 bases, with 9 bases left between them. This chain links TRBV12-3 or TRBV12-4 with TRBJ2-7; D is unclear. The sequenced sample was blood. This receptor was taken from a woman aged 40-49 years with Graves' hyperthyroidism that later progressed to Graves' ophthalmopathy. The CDR3 loop is CASSLSYLEQYF. The CDR3 bases are TGTGCCAGCAGTTTGTCCTACCTCGAGCAGTACTTC.